The next 30 T cell receptor beta chains were all read from a single sample in a study of response to subunit inactivated influenza vaccine. TCRdb reprocessed the RT-PCR reads via MiXCR and lists one record per CDR3 protein. This sample yields more than 700,000 distinct CDR3 sequences, of which around 21% are seen a single time; about a tenth belongs to the top ten. This material consisted of PBMCs from blood, taken 5 days after vaccination. The receptors were sampled from a man aged 45 to 65 who received an inactivated influenza vaccine.

The J gene is TRBJ2-1, the V gene TRBV9; 14 positions match TRBD2. V shed 0 bases, J shed 6 bases, and the junction held 8 bases outside the gene matches. The CDR3 is 18 amino acids. Germline-derived CDR1 and CDR2 are SGDLS and YYNGEE. For the CDR3, the DNA is TGTGCCAGCAGCGTAGCCACTTGGACTAGCGGGGGGTTCAATGAGCAGTTCTTC. Its translation: CASSVATWTSGGFNEQFF.

Points on this clonotype: The junction departs from germline at one end; a sequencing error may be responsible. The chain has TRBV20-1 and TRBJ2-1, with 14 bases fitting TRBD2. CDR1 is DFQATT and CDR2 is SNEGSKA in the germline V gene (reference sequence). The CDR3 length is 17 residues. CDR3 nucleotide sequence: TGCTGTGCTACCGGGACTAGCGGGAGAAACCTGAGGAATGAGCAGTTCTTC. This sequence encodes CCATGTSGRNLRNEQFF.

The chain combines TRBV12-3 or TRBV12-4 with TRBJ1-2, with D maybe TRBD1 (5 bases). Deletions cut 5 bases from V and 7 bases from J, with 23 bases between. There are 16 residues in the CDR3. The CDR3 sequence is CASSPNNVGVASGYTF. The CDR3 DNA sequence: TGTGCCAGCAGTCCAAACAATGTGGGGGTGGCTAGTGGCTACACCTTC.

This chain joins TRBV20-1 and TRBJ2-3; 9 bases are a match to TRBD2. The CDR3 is 17 residues long. Trimming at V came to 0 bases and at J to 4 bases, leaving 11 bases not matched to a gene. In germline, CDR1 is DFQATT, CDR2 SNEGSKA (reference sequence). The CDR3 bases are TGCAGTGCTAGAGATCTCGTTGCGGGAGGGCCCGCAGATACGCAGTATTTT. Amino acids: CSARDLVAGGPADTQYF.

This clonotype was detected only a few times. The gene calls are TRBV29-1 and TRBJ2-5, with 9 bases matching TRBD2. The ends lost 7 bases at V and 5 bases at J; junction bases unmatched: 5. CDR3 length: 12 residues. Germline CDR1 is SQVTM and CDR2 is ANQGSEA. CDR3 region: CSGGTSSETQYF. The CDR3 nucleotides are TGCAGCGGCGGGACTAGCTCGGAGACCCAGTACTTC. Based on the CDR3 plus reference TRBV29-1 and TRBJ2-5, the full variable domain is SAVISQKPSRDICQRGTSLTIQCQVDSQVTMMFWYRQQPGQSLTLIATANQGSEATYESGFVIDKFPISRPNLTFSTLTVSNMSPEDSSIYLCSGGTSSETQYFGPGTRLLVL.

This clonotype turned up a few times. V and J are TRBV20-1 and TRBJ2-7; TRBD2 matches 14 bases. This CDR3 comprises 15 residues. Germline V gene sequence: CDR1 DFQATT, CDR2 SNEGSKA (reference sequence). J was trimmed by 0 bases and V by 6 bases; bases with no gene match: 4. CDR3 sequence: CSAGTSGGFSYEQYF. In DNA form, the CDR3 reads TGCAGTGCCGGGACTAGCGGGGGATTCTCCTACGAGCAGTACTTC.

This clonotype was counted a few times. The rearrangement uses TRBV7-9 and TRBJ2-4, with D perhaps being TRBD1 or TRBD2 (5 bases each). V was trimmed by 10 bases and J by 6 bases, leaving 13 bases between them. The germline V gene has CDR1 SEHNR and CDR2 FQNEAQ (reference sequence). This CDR3 has 12 amino acids. The DNA for the CDR3 is TGTGCCATCAGTGGGGACGCAAACATTCAGTACTTC. Amino acid sequence: CAISGDANIQYF.

The CDR3 nucleotides are TGTGCCCTCAGAACCGGGACTAGCGGGGGGGCATCCGGGGAGCTGTTTTTT. Protein product: CALRTGTSGGASGELFF. This chain uses TRBV2 with TRBJ2-2; 16 positions agree with TRBD2. From germline, CDR1 is SNHLY and CDR2 FYNNEI. V was clipped by 11 bases and J by 6 bases; unmatched bases: 12. This CDR3 has 17 residues.

This clonotype was seen more than once but under ten times. The rearrangement links TRBV10-3 to TRBJ2-7; 8 bases agree with TRBD2. The CDR3 is made up of 17 amino acids. Germline-derived CDR1 and CDR2 are ENHRY and SYGVKD. V was clipped by 2 bases and J by 0 bases; unmatched bases: 9. The CDR3 loop reads CAISEVWREASSYEQYF. The CDR3 nucleotides are TGTGCCATCAGTGAGGTTTGGCGGGAGGCCAGCTCCTACGAGCAGTACTTC.

This CDR3 is CASSQGTSTDTQYF. The DNA of the CDR3 is TGTGCCAGCAGCCAAGGGACTAGCACAGATACGCAGTATTTT. This chain links TRBV5-5 with TRBJ2-3; tentatively, D is TRBD2 (6 bases). The CDR3 runs 14 residues. The germline V and J ends were trimmed by 4 bases and 0 bases, with 9 bases remaining between them. The germline V gene encodes CDR1 SGHKS and CDR2 YYEKEE (reference sequence).

The table lists this clonotype with a few counts. The chain couples TRBV6-2 or TRBV6-3 to TRBJ2-3; no clear D gene. V lost 2 bases and J 9 bases, leaving 12 bases between the germline ends. This CDR3 has 13 amino acids. Germline V CDR1 and CDR2: MNHEY, SVGEGT. CDR3 nucleotide sequence: TGTGCCAGCAGTTACCTAGGCTCCACAACGCAGTATTTT. It encodes CASSYLGSTTQYF.

This clonotype was counted many times. This chain joins TRBV12-3 or TRBV12-4 and TRBJ2-7, with D uncertain. This CDR3 is built from 13 residues. V dropped 6 bases and J dropped 3 bases, with 12 bases sitting between them. The CDR3 DNA is TGTGCCAGCAGACGGACGGGCAACTACGAGCAGTACTTC. Translating gives CASRRTGNYEQYF.

V usage is TRBV5-1 and J usage is TRBJ2-7; 14 nucleotides line up with TRBD2. CDR3 length: 17 amino acids. V lost 4 bases to trimming and J lost 5 bases; unmatched junction nucleotides: 11. Per germline, CDR1 SGHRS and CDR2 YFSETQ. CDR3 sequence reads: CASSQTSGREIIDEQYF. CDR3 coding DNA: TGCGCCAGCAGCCAGACTAGCGGGAGGGAGATTATCGACGAGCAGTACTTC.

The chain links TRBV20-1 to TRBJ2-5, with 9 bases lining up with TRBD2. The CDR3 spans 13 residues. J was trimmed by 2 bases and V by 5 bases; bases with no gene match: 3. From germline, CDR1 is DFQATT and CDR2 SNEGSKA (reference sequence). Written as DNA, the CDR3 is TGCAGTGCTTCGACTAGCGGACAAGAGACCCAGTACTTC. Translation: CSASTSGQETQYF.

The rearrangement joins TRBV15 to TRBJ2-3; D gene ambiguous. The CDR3 has 14 amino acids. V was trimmed by 3 bases and J by 1 base, leaving 8 bases between them. Germline values: CDR1 LNHNV, CDR2 YYDKDF (reference sequence). CDR3 loop: CATSRTPRTDTQYF. The CDR3 DNA follows: TGTGCCACCAGCAGGACACCCCGCACAGATACGCAGTATTTT.

This clonotype occurred a few times. The chain recombines TRBV7-2 with TRBJ2-3; perhaps D is TRBD1 or TRBD2 (5 bases each). Trimming shortened V by 5 bases and J by 0 bases, and 12 bases separated the two germline ends. Germline V lookup: CDR1 SGHTA, CDR2 FQGNSA. CDR3 length equals 15 residues. The CDR3 bases are TGTGCCAGCAGCATAGGGACCTCGAGCACAGATACGCAGTATTTT. Protein product: CASSIGTSSTDTQYF. The whole variable domain, filled in from reference TRBV7-2 and TRBJ2-3, reads GAGVSQSPSNKVTEKGKDVELRCDPISGHTALYWYRQSLGQGLEFLIYFQGNSAPDKSGLPSDRFSAERTGGSVSTLTIQRTQQEDSAVYLCASSIGTSSTDTQYFGPGTRLTVL.

V usage is TRBV5-8 and J usage is TRBJ2-2; D unresolved. Per germline, CDR1 SGHTS and CDR2 YDEGEE. The V and J ends lost 3 bases and 0 bases respectively, with 6 bases between them. The CDR3 is 14 amino acids. This chain's CDR3 is CASSWAANTGELFF. In nucleotides, the CDR3 is TGTGCCAGCAGCTGGGCGGCGAACACCGGGGAGCTGTTTTTT.

This sequence joins TRBV12-3 or TRBV12-4 and TRBJ2-1, with 9 bases that match TRBD2. Trimming removed 3 bases from V and 9 bases from J; junction bases left unmatched: 6. This CDR3 comprises 14 residues. This CDR3 is CASSLGGRAGEQFF. The DNA of the CDR3 is TGTGCCAGCAGTTTGGGCGGGAGGGCCGGTGAGCAGTTCTTC.

This CDR3 reads CASSTDSAYGYTF. In DNA, the CDR3 is TGTGCCAGCAGCACGGACTCTGCCTATGGCTACACCTTC. The gene calls are TRBV2 and TRBJ1-2, with unresolved D. Germline CDR1 is SNHLY and CDR2 is FYNNEI. V lost 6 bases, J lost 4 bases, and 12 bases lay in between. This CDR3 has 13 amino acids.

The J gene is TRBJ2-5, the V gene TRBV4-1; D is perhaps TRBD1 (5 bases). V was trimmed by 1 base and J by 6 bases, leaving 9 bases between them. The germline gives CDR1 MGHRA, CDR2 YSYEKL. The CDR3 is made up of 13 amino acids. CDR3 nucleotides: TGCGCCAGCAGCCAAGTAGGGGAAAAGACCCAGTACTTC. Translating gives CASSQVGEKTQYF.

Many counts were recorded for this clonotype. The chain has TRBV5-1 and TRBJ1-1; D gene ambiguous. This CDR3 spans 15 amino acids. The V gene lost 0 bases and the J gene lost 1 base, with 10 bases spanning the gap. Germline V gene lookup returns CDR1 SGHRS and CDR2 YFSETQ. Here the CDR3 reads CASSLAGGRNTEAFF. DNA for the CDR3: TGCGCCAGCAGCTTGGCCGGTGGTAGGAACACTGAAGCTTTCTTT.

This clonotype was counted a few times. This chain links TRBV20-1 with TRBJ2-1; 12 positions agree with TRBD2. J was trimmed by 1 base and V by 5 bases; bases with no gene match: 12. There are 18 residues in the CDR3. CDR1 is DFQATT and CDR2 is SNEGSKA in the germline V gene (reference sequence). The CDR3 bases are TGCAGTGCTTTTACCTCTAGCGGGAGGGGATCGTCCTACAATGAGCAGTTCTTC. Protein sequence: CSAFTSSGRGSSYNEQFF.

This clonotype has only a few counts. The rearrangement links TRBV5-1 to TRBJ2-4; D is undetermined. Looked up from germline, CDR1 is SGHRS and CDR2 is YFSETQ. The CDR3 is 12 amino acids. V was clipped by 5 bases and J by 2 bases, with 5 bases between them. The chain's CDR3 is CASRGSKNIQYF. CDR3 sequence (DNA): TGCGCCAGCAGAGGATCCAAAAACATTCAGTACTTC. The full variable domain, in which reference TRBV5-1 and TRBJ2-4 provide the parts outside the CDR3, is KAGVTQTPRYLIKTRGQQVTLSCSPISGHRSVSWYQQTPGQGLQFLFEYFSETQRNKGNFPGRFSGRQFSNSRSEMNVSTLELGDSALYLCASRGSKNIQYFGAGTRLSVL.

The CDR3 is CASSPTSGGLTDTQYF. CDR3 nucleotide sequence: TGTGCCAGCAGCCCTACTAGCGGGGGCCTCACAGATACGCAGTATTTT. This chain connects TRBV11-2 to TRBJ2-3, with 11 positions matching TRBD2. From germline, CDR1 is SGHAT and CDR2 FQNNGV. The CDR3 has 16 amino acids. The J segment lost 2 bases and the V segment lost 5 bases, leaving 6 bases of the junction unmatched.

This clonotype has only a few counts. The chain carries TRBV7-2 and TRBJ2-5; 9 positions agree with TRBD1. The trim removed 4 bases at V and 5 bases at J, leaving 5 bases unmatched. The germline gives CDR1 SGHTA, CDR2 FQGNSA. This CDR3 contains 14 residues. The CDR3 loop reads CASSSGTGLETQYF. The CDR3 DNA follows: TGTGCCAGCAGCTCCGGGACAGGGTTGGAGACCCAGTACTTC.

The chain has TRBV12-3 or TRBV12-4 and TRBJ1-1; D is possibly TRBD1 (5 bases). The CDR3 runs to 15 residues. V lost 6 bases and J lost 0, with 14 bases in between. The CDR3 DNA sequence: TGTGCCAGCAGCCACCGGGGGGACCTGAACACTGAAGCTTTCTTT. It codes for CASSHRGDLNTEAFF.

This clonotype was counted a few times. The rearrangement uses TRBV7-2 and TRBJ2-5, with 12 bases matching TRBD1. The germline V gene has CDR1 SGHTA and CDR2 FQGNSA. The CDR3 loop spans 19 amino acids. V was clipped by 0 bases and J by 4 bases; unmatched bases: 12. CDR3 nucleotide sequence: TGTGCCAGCAGCTTAGCCGGGACAGGGGGCGCGCGGGTGAGAGAGACCCAGTACTTC. Protein sequence: CASSLAGTGGARVRETQYF.

This clonotype was recorded many times. The chain recombines TRBV27 with TRBJ2-7; D not resolved. V lost 5 bases to trimming and J lost 7 bases, with 12 bases between them. This CDR3 is built from 12 residues. Germline V gene sequence: CDR1 MNHEY, CDR2 SMNVEV (reference sequence). The CDR3: CASSTNLREQYF. The CDR3 DNA reads TGTGCCAGCAGTACCAACCTACGAGAGCAGTACTTC.

The rearrangement joins TRBV28 to TRBJ1-4; D gene ambiguous. Trimming took off 5 bases at V and 6 bases at J, with 10 bases between the two ends. This CDR3 has 13 amino acids. Germline V lookup: CDR1 MDHEN, CDR2 SYDVKM. In nucleotides, the CDR3 is TGTGCCAGCAGTCCAAGATATTATGAAAAACTGTTTTTT. It codes for CASSPRYYEKLFF.

This clonotype occurred a few times. V is TRBV15 and J is TRBJ2-7; 12 bases are a match to TRBD2. Germline assignment: CDR1 LNHNV and CDR2 YYDKDF (reference sequence). The CDR3 sequence is 17 residues long. Germline trimming cut 3 bases from V and 5 bases from J; bases unmatched to any gene: 11. Here the CDR3 reads CATSSRKLAGGPDEQYF. The CDR3 DNA sequence: TGTGCCACCAGCAGCCGAAAGCTAGCGGGAGGGCCCGACGAGCAGTACTTC.